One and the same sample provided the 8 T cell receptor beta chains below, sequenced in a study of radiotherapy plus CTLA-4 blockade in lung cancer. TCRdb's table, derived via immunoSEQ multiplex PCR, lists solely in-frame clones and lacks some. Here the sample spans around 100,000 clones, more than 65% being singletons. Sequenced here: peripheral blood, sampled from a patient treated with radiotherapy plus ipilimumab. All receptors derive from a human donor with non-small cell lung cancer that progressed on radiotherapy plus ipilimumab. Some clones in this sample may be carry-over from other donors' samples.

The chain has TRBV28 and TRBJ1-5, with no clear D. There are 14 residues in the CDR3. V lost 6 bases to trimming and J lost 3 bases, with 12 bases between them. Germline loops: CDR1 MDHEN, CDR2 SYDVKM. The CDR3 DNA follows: TGTGCCAGCAGCGCCCAAAGTTTCAATCAGCCCCAGCATTTT. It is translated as CASSAQSFNQPQHF.

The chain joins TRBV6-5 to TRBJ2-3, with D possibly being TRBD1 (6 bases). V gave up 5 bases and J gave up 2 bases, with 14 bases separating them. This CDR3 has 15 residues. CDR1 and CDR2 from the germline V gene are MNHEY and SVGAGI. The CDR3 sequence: CASSINPGVTDTQYF. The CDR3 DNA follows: TGTGCCAGCAGTATAAACCCAGGGGTCACAGATACGCAGTATTTT.

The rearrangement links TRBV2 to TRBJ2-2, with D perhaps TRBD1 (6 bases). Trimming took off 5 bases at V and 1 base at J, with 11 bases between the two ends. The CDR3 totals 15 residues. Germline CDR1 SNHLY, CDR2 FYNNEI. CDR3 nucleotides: TGTGCCAGCAGTCCAGGGGATTTGAACACCGGGGAGCTGTTTTTT. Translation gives CASSPGDLNTGELFF.

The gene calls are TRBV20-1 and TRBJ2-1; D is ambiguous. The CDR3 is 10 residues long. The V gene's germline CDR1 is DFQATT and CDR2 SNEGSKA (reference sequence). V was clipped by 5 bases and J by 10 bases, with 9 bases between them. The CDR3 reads CSAARREQFF. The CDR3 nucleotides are TGCAGTGCTGCTAGACGGGAGCAGTTCTTC.

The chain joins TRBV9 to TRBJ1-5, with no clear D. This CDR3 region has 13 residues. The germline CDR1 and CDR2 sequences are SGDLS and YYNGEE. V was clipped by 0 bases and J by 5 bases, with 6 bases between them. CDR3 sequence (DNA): TGTGCCAGCAGCGTAGTGGCAGATCAGCCCCAGCATTTT. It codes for CASSVVADQPQHF.

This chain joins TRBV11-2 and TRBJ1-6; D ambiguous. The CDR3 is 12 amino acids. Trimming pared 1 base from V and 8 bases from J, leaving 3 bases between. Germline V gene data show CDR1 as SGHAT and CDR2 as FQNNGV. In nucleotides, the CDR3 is TGTGCCAGCAGCTTAGCACATTCACCCCTCCACTTT. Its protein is CASSLAHSPLHF. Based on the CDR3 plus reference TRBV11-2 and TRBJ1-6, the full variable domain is EAGVAQSPRYKIIEKRQSVAFWCNPISGHATLYWYQQILGQGPKLLIQFQNNGVVDDSQLPKDRFSAERLKGVDSTLKIQPAKLEDSAVYLCASSLAHSPLHFGNGTRLTVT.

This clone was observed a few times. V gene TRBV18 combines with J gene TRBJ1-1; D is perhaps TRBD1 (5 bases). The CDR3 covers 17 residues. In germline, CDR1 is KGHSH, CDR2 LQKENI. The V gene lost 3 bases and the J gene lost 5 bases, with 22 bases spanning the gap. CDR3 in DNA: TGTGCCAGCTCACCTTTTCAGCAGGGCCAGGCTGGGACTGAAGCTTTCTTT. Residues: CASSPFQQGQAGTEAFF.

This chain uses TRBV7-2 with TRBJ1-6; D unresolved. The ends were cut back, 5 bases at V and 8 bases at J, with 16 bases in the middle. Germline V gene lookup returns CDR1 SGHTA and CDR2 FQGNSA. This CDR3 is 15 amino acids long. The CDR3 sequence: CASSPGSGMDSPLHF. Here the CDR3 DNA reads TGTGCCAGCAGCCCCGGTTCGGGAATGGATTCACCCCTCCACTTT.